The entry below describes one T cell receptor beta chain. The germline CDR1 and CDR2 sequences are LGHDT and YNNKEL (reference sequence). The CDR3 is 17 residues long. The data are from a study of blood T cells in healthy people across ages. Study-level background: When template switching was applied, about one barcoded beta molecule was captured per two T cells.

Drawn from each donor were roughly 10 milliliters of peripheral blood. Primed by a sample-barcoded 5' primer and a J-beta primer mix, a second PCR proceeded for roughly 6 to 12 cycles. Via MiXCR, TCRdb re-called the 5' RACE reads, giving one row per CDR3 protein. The sample includes about 970,000 distinct CDR3 sequences, approximately 50% seen only once; the top ten take roughly a fifth. The sequencing sample was made of blood. The chain carries TRBV3-1 and TRBJ2-4; D might be TRBD2 (6 bases). The end of the DNA fits TRBJ2-7 better, so the J call may be wrong. The receptor's source is a woman aged 60-70 years in good health. Here the CDR3 reads CASSQVARDLRGYEQYF. The DNA of the CDR3 is TGTGCCAGCAGCCAAGTTGCGCGGGACCTCCGGGGCTACGAGCAGTACTTC.